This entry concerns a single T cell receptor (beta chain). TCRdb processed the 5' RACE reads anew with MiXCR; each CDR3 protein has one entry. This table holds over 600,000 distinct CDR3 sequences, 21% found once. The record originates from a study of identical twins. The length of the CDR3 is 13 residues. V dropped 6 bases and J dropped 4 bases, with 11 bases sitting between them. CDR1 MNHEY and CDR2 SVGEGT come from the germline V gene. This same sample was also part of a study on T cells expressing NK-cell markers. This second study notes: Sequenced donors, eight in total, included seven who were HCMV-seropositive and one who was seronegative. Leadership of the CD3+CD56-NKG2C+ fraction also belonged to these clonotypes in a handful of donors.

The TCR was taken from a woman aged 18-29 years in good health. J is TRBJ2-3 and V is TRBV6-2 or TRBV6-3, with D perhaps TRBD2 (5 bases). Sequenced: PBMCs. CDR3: CASRGDSSDTQYF. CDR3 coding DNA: TGTGCCAGCAGGGGAGACTCCTCAGATACGCAGTATTTT.